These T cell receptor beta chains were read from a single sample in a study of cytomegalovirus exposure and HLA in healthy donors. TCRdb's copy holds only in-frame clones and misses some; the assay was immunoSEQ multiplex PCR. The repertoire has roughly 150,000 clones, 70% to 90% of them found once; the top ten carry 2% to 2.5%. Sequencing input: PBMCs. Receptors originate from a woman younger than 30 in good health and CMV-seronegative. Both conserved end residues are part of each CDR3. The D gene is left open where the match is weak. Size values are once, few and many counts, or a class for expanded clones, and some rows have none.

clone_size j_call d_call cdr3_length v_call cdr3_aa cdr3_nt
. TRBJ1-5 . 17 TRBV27 CASSLSGTPRANQPQHF TGTGCCAGCAGTTTATCCGGGACACCACGGGCCAATCAGCCCCAGCATTTT
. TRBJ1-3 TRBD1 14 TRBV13 CASSTRTGENTIYF TGTGCCAGCAGCACCCGGACAGGGGAAAACACCATATATTTT
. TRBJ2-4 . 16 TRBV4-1 CASSQVGGLAKNIQYF TGCGCCAGCAGCCAAGTTGGGGGACTAGCCAAAAACATTCAGTACTTC
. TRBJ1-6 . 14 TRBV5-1 CASSLGGYNSPLHF TGCGCCAGCAGCTTGGGAGGGTATAATTCACCCCTCCACTTT
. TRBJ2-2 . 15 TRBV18 CASSSQGANTGELFF TGTGCCAGCTCCTCACAGGGCGCGAACACCGGGGAGCTGTTTTTT
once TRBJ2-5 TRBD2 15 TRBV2 CASTRGLADQETQYF TGTGCCAGCACCCGAGGACTAGCGGATCAAGAGACCCAGTACTTC
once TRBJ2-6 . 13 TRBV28 CASSRSGANVLTF TGTGCCAGCAGTCGGTCTGGGGCCAACGTCCTGACTTTC
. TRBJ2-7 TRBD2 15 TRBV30 CAWSAIWGGSYEQYF TGTGCCTGGAGTGCAATCTGGGGGGGGAGCTACGAGCAGTACTTC
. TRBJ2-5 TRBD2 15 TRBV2 CASTPEVAGGETQYF TGTGCCAGCACCCCTGAGGTTGCGGGGGGAGAGACCCAGTACTTC
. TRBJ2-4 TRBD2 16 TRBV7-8 CASSPRTSGEQNIQYF TGTGCCAGCAGCCCCCGGACTAGCGGGGAACAAAACATTCAGTACTTC
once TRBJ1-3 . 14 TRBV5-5 CASSSTGLGNTIYF TGTGCCAGCAGCTCCACAGGGCTTGGAAACACCATATATTTT
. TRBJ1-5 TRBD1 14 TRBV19 CASSRGQFNQPQHF TGTGCCAGTAGCAGGGGACAGTTCAATCAGCCCCAGCATTTT
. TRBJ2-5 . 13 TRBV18 CATLRDTQETQYF TGTGCCACGCTAAGGGACACACAAGAGACCCAGTACTTC
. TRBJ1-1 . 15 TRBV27 CASSYARTARAEAFF TGTGCCAGCAGTTACGCCCGGACAGCGAGGGCTGAAGCTTTCTTT
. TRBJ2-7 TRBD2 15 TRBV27 CASSSATSGLIEQYF TGTGCCAGCAGTTCCGCGACTAGCGGCTTGATCGAGCAGTACTTC
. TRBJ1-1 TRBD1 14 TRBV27 CASSLPGGNTEAFF TGTGCCAGCAGTTTACCAGGGGGGAACACTGAAGCTTTCTTT
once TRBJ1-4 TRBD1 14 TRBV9 CASSARDRVGKLFF TGTGCCAGCAGCGCCCGGGACAGGGTTGGGAAACTGTTTTTT
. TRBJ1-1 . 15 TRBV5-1 CASSASTGVNTEAFF TGCGCCAGCAGCGCTTCGACAGGTGTGAACACTGAAGCTTTCTTT
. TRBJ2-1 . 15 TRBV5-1 CASSGRGRDDNEQFF TGCGCCAGCAGCGGGCGAGGGCGGGACGACAATGAGCAGTTCTTC
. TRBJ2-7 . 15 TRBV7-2 CASSLTGVVLYEQYF TGTGCCAGCAGCCTAACGGGGGTGGTTTTATACGAGCAGTACTTC
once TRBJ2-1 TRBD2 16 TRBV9 CASSSLGLASYNKQFF TGTGCCAGCAGCTCCCTGGGACTAGCGAGCTACAATAAGCAGTTCTTC
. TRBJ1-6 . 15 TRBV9 CASSAWTGYNSPLHF TGTGCCAGCAGCGCCTGGACGGGGTATAATTCACCCCTCCACTTT
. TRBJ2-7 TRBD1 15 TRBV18 CASSRPGQAFYEQYF TGTGCCAGCTCACGCCCGGGACAGGCCTTCTACGAGCAGTACTTC
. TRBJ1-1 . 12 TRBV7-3 CASSPRGGEAFF TGTGCCAGCAGCCCCCGGGGTGGGGAAGCTTTCTTT
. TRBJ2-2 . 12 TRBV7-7 CAWGRNTGELFF TGTGCCTGGGGGCGTAACACCGGGGAGCTGTTTTTT
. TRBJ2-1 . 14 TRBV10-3 CAISDTGAFNEQFF TGTGCCATCAGTGATACGGGAGCCTTCAATGAGCAGTTCTTC
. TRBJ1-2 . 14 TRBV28 CASSLEGNGSGYTF TGTGCCAGCAGTTTGGAGGGGAATGGGAGTGGCTACACCTTC
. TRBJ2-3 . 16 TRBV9 CASSVVGGGFTDTQYF TGTGCCAGCAGCGTAGTTGGGGGAGGTTTCACAGATACGCAGTATTTT
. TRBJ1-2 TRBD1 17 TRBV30 CAWSSKGQGASNYGYTF TGTGCCTGGAGCTCAAAGGGACAGGGAGCCTCTAACTATGGCTACACCTTC
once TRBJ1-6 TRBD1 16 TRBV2 CASRQGASSYNSPLHF TGTGCCAGCAGACAGGGGGCAAGCTCCTATAATTCACCCCTCCACTTT
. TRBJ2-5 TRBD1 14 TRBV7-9 CASSPGTGQRAQYF TGTGCCAGCAGCCCAGGGACAGGCCAGCGGGCCCAGTACTTC
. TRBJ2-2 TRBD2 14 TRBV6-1 CASASSGGVGELFF TGTGCCAGCGCTTCTAGCGGGGGGGTCGGGGAGCTGTTTTTT
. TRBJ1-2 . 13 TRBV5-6 CASSLGETYGYTF TGTGCCAGCAGTCTCGGGGAGACCTATGGCTACACCTTC
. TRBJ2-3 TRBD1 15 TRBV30 CAWDLGTGVADTQYF TGTGCCTGGGACCTAGGGACAGGGGTTGCAGATACGCAGTATTTT
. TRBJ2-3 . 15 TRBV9 CASSVVASWTDTQYF TGTGCCAGCAGCGTAGTGGCTAGCTGGACTGATACGCAGTATTTT
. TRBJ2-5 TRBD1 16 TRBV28 CASSLRSTGGRETQYF TGTGCCAGCAGTTTAAGATCCACAGGGGGGCGGGAGACCCAGTACTTC
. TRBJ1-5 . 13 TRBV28 CATSRGNNQPQHF TGTGCCACCTCAAGGGGAAACAATCAGCCCCAGCATTTT
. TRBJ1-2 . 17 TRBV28 CASSPQAHLHGVFGYTF TGTGCCAGCAGCCCCCAGGCCCATCTACACGGCGTCTTTGGCTACACCTTC
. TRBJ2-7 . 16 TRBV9 CASSPGGTGNFDEQYF TGTGCCAGCAGCCCGGGAGGGACAGGGAATTTCGACGAGCAGTACTTC
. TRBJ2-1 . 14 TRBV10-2 CASSEAGPSNEQFF TGCGCCAGCAGTGAGGCAGGGCCGTCCAATGAGCAGTTCTTC
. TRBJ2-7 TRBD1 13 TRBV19 CASSPGTAYEQYF TGTGCCAGTAGCCCTGGGACAGCCTACGAGCAGTACTTC
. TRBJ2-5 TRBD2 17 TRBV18 CASSPAGLAGGIGTQYF TGTGCCAGCTCACCCGCGGGACTAGCGGGAGGAATTGGGACCCAGTACTTC
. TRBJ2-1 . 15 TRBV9 CASNLDASSYNEQFF TGTGCCAGCAACCTAGATGCCAGCTCCTACAATGAGCAGTTCTTC
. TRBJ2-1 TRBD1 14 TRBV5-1 CASRRTGVPHEQFF TGCGCCAGCAGGCGGACAGGGGTTCCCCATGAGCAGTTCTTC
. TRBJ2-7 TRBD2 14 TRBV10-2 CASSELAGVNEQYF TGCGCCAGCAGTGAACTAGCGGGGGTGAACGAGCAGTACTTC
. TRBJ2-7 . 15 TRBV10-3 CAISGGTDHTYEQYF TGTGCCATCAGTGGCGGGACAGATCACACCTACGAGCAGTACTTC
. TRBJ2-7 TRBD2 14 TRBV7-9 CASSSGTSFHEQYF TGTGCCAGCAGCTCCGGGACTAGCTTCCACGAGCAGTACTTC
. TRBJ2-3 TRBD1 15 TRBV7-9 CASSLAGQGFDTQYF TGTGCCAGCAGCTTAGCGGGACAGGGGTTCGATACGCAGTATTTT
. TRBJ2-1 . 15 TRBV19 CASRRSPNPYNEQFF TGTGCCAGTAGACGGTCCCCCAACCCATACAATGAGCAGTTCTTC
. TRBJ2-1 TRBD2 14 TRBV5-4 CASSPGGGGDEQFF TGTGCCAGCAGTCCCGGGGGGGGTGGGGATGAGCAGTTCTTC
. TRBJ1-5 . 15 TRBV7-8 CASSLALGRGQPQHF TGTGCCAGCAGCTTAGCGTTGGGTCGGGGACAGCCCCAGCATTTT
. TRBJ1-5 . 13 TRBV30 CAWSVARDQPQHF TGTGCCTGGAGTGTAGCCAGGGATCAGCCCCAGCATTTT
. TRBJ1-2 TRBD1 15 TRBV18 CASSPGTGIDYGYTF TGTGCCAGCTCACCTGGGACAGGGATCGACTATGGCTACACCTTC
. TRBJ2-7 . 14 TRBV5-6 CASSRLQGSYEQYF TGTGCCAGCAGCCGCCTACAGGGATCCTACGAGCAGTACTTC
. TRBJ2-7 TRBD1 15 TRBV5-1 CASSVTGGREGEQYF TGCGCCAGCAGTGTAACAGGGGGCAGGGAAGGCGAGCAGTACTTC
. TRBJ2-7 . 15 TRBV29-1 CSVQRGPGSSYEQYF TGCAGCGTCCAAAGGGGCCCAGGGTCATCCTACGAGCAGTACTTC
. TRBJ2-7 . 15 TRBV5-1 CASSLVTGTTHEQYF TGCGCCAGCAGCTTGGTTACAGGTACCACCCACGAGCAGTACTTC
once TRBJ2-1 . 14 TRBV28 CASSKYTGTNEQFF TGTGCCAGCAGTAAATATACAGGGACGAATGAGCAGTTCTTC